The clone carrying this T cell receptor (beta chain) was seen many times. Its matching antigen is unknown. Three rounds of nested PCR, following a modified ARM-PCR protocol, produced the TCRbeta library. TCRdb processed the multiplex PCR reads anew with MiXCR; each CDR3 protein has one entry. The table records about 110,000 distinct CDR3 sequences, roughly 77% of them present only once. These data originate in a study of tumor and adjacent non-tumor tissue in lung cancer. Findings of the study overall: Top 100 clones took a larger repertoire share in normal lung.

This sample's RNA came from whole unsorted tissue. The specimen sequenced was lung tumor tissue. The clonotype originates from an older woman with non-small cell lung cancer.

The CDR3 protein is CASSTGTARRDNEQFF. CDR3 in DNA: TGTGCCAGCAGCACAGGGACAGCTCGACGGGACAATGAGCAGTTCTTC. The chain recombines TRBV6-2 or TRBV6-3 with TRBJ2-1, with TRBD1 matching 7 bases. The CDR3 runs to 16 residues. Unmatched junction bases numbered 13, after V lost 6 bases and J lost 5 bases. The V gene's germline CDR1 is MNHEY and CDR2 SVGEGT.